This TCR beta chain is from a study of cytomegalovirus exposure and HLA in healthy donors. V was clipped by 7 bases and J by 5 bases; unmatched bases: 9. Germline CDR1 and CDR2: SQVTM and ANQGSEA. The CDR3 totals 13 residues. Sequencing used immunoSEQ multiplex PCR; TCRdb keeps in-frame clones, though not all of them. The table includes 95,000 to 150,000 clones, about 96% detected once. The chain carries TRBV29-1 and TRBJ2-5; 8 positions agree with TRBD1. The TCR sequence derives from a man in his late teens or twenties in good health and CMV-seronegative. Sequencing was carried out using PBMCs. CDR3 in DNA: TGCAGCGATGCAGGACAGGGCGGGGAGACCCAGTACTTC. Translated, it gives CSDAGQGGETQYF.